These 3 T cell receptor beta chains came from one sample sequenced in a study of beta chain features in type 1 diabetes. Every bit of the isolated RNA underwent reverse transcription, so sequencing read expressed TCRB transcripts. The repertoire was sequenced with immunoSEQ multiplex PCR; TCRdb's copy has only in-frame clones and lacks some. Of 810,000 or so clones in the sample, about a sixth were seen once. Sequencing was carried out using naive CD4+ T cells from blood. The receptors were gathered from a woman under 30 in good health.

This clone has a handful of counts. The chain is built from TRBV7-2 and TRBJ2-7; 9 bases fit TRBD2. With V trimmed by 3 bases and J by 0 bases, 6 bases remained unmatched. This CDR3 is 16 amino acids long. From germline, CDR1 is SGHTA and CDR2 FQGNSA. The CDR3 spells CASSFSSGRSSYEQYF. The CDR3 DNA sequence: TGTGCCAGCAGCTTCTCGAGCGGGAGGAGCTCCTACGAGCAGTACTTC.

The V gene is TRBV7-3, the J gene TRBJ1-1; D call uncertain. Trimming stripped 5 bases from V and 6 bases from J, with 13 bases between. The CDR3 is 13 amino acids. Germline V gene data show CDR1 as SGHTA and CDR2 as FQGTGA. CDR3 sequence (DNA): TGTGCCAGCAGCCCACTTTGGGTTGCTGAAGCTTTCTTT. It encodes CASSPLWVAEAFF. The whole variable domain, remainder taken from reference TRBV7-3 and TRBJ1-1, is GAGVSQTPSNKVTEKGKYVELRCDPISGHTALYWYRQSLGQGPEFLIYFQGTGAADDSGLPNDRFFAVRPEGSVSTLKIQRTERGDSAVYLCASSPLWVAEAFFGQGTRLTVV.

The genes are TRBV2 and TRBJ2-3; D ambiguous. CDR3 length: 15 residues. Between the trimmed V and J ends, which lost 4 bases and 0 bases, there was a span of 11 bases. CDR1 SNHLY and CDR2 FYNNEI come from the germline V gene. CDR3 residues: CASSVKIPSTDTQYF. CDR3 bases: TGTGCCAGCAGTGTGAAAATTCCTAGCACAGATACGCAGTATTTT. Full variable domain (outside the CDR3, taken from reference TRBV2 and TRBJ2-3): EPEVTQTPSHQVTQMGQEVILRCVPISNHLYFYWYRQILGQKVEFLVSFYNNEISEKSEIFDDQFSVERPDGSNFTLKIRSTKLEDSAMYFCASSVKIPSTDTQYFGPGTRLTVL.